The clone carrying this T cell receptor (beta chain) has a handful of counts. Using a J-beta primer mix together with a sample-barcoded 5' primer, a second PCR was run for about 7 to 12 cycles. TCRdb re-analysed the 5' RACE reads in MiXCR, keeping a single row per CDR3 protein. The repertoire consists of over 1,500,000 distinct CDR3 sequences, with about two fifths occurring once and the leading ten covering around 23%. These data originate in a study of blood T cells in healthy people across ages. CDR1 MDHEN and CDR2 SYDVKM come from the germline V gene. This CDR3 region has 17 residues. V dropped 1 base and J dropped 6 bases, with 18 bases sitting between them.

The J gene is TRBJ1-4, the V gene TRBV28; D call uncertain. Sequenced sample: blood. The sequence was obtained from a human donor in good health. CDR3 protein: CASSLSGIGVGYEKLFF. In DNA form, the CDR3 reads TGTGCCAGCAGTTTATCGGGGATCGGGGTAGGCTATGAAAAACTGTTTTTT.